The entry that follows covers one TCR beta chain sequence. The sample originates from a study of blood T cell repertoires in COVID-19. As for the study in general: Acute-phase and convalescent COVID-19 samples originated in the United States, Italy and Spain. The cDNA or gDNA used as material had been derived from T cells, B-cell-depleted T cells, or PBMCs.

The germline CDR1 and CDR2 sequences are SGHRS and YFSETQ. V dropped 4 bases and J dropped 5; count of bases not matched to a gene: 4. The CDR3 consists of 15 residues. In the original analysis: For nucleated cells, counts were estimated from reference gene primer amplification. The data were produced by immunoSEQ multiplex PCR, yet TCRdb's version contains in-frame clones alone and is incomplete. The V and J calls and clone size were taken over from that table, and D and trimming were inferred from the DNA. This table holds about 180,000 clones, around 86% found once. This TCR was recovered from a man aged 45-65 years with active or convalescent COVID-19. The V and J genes are TRBV5-1 and TRBJ2-2, with 11 bases that match TRBD2. The sequenced sample consisted of peripheral blood. In nucleotides, the CDR3 is TGCGCCAGCAGCCTAGGGACTAGCGGAACCGGGGAGCTGTTTTTT. Translated, it gives CASSLGTSGTGELFF.